This T cell receptor beta chain was captured by sequencing in a study of blood T cell repertoires in COVID-19. Study-level information: Acute and convalescent COVID-19 samples came from the United States, Italy and Spain. T cells, B-cell-depleted T cells, or PBMCs supplied cDNA or gDNA.

Germline lookup yields CDR1 LNHDA and CDR2 SQIVND (reference sequence). The CDR3 covers 15 residues. Losses at the gene ends were 7 bases for V and 4 bases for J; bases not matched to a gene: 11. Original data processing: Estimates of nucleated cell counts were drawn from the amplification of reference gene primers. The assay was immunoSEQ multiplex PCR, and TCRdb's table has in-frame clones only and misses some. The V and J calls and clone size are taken from that table; D and trimming were inferred from the DNA. The sample gives 30,000 to 35,000 clones, 78% of which show up once; around a third is in the top ten.

Sequences were obtained from peripheral blood. The chain has TRBV19 and TRBJ2-5, with TRBD1 matching 8 bases. This clonotype originated in a man older than 75 with acute or convalescent COVID-19. CDR3 in DNA: TGTGCCAGTACCACCGGGAGACAGGGGCGAGAGACCCAGTACTTC. The encoded protein is CASTTGRQGRETQYF.